The subject of this entry is one T cell receptor beta chain. It lacks a known antigen. Per-base quality was not reported, and no clone a single base away is much larger than it. TCRbeta CDR3 regions were amplified from genomic DNA by means of the immunoSEQ Assay, a bias-controlled multiplex PCR. In the paper's pipeline: The number of nucleated cells in each sample was estimated from the amplification of reference gene primers within the assay. To quantify the absolute abundance of each unique TCRbeta CDR3 rearrangement, sequence reads were collapsed and filtered. For each sample, productive Simpson clonality was calculated by taking the square root of Simpson's diversity index across productive rearrangements. Here the immuneACCESS table is served through TCRdb, limited to in-frame sequences with V and J called. Missing clones are a known gap in these copies; in checked studies unresolved V genes cover under half, and the rest lacks a known reason. Clonal size and the V and J genes are those of that table, whereas D and trimming came from the DNA. Here the sample has 150,000 to 200,000 clones; approximately 79% occur a single time. The ten largest make up about 5% of the sample.

This sample stems from a study of blood T cell repertoires in COVID-19 (dated by TCRdb to the early 2020s). With respect to the entire study: Samples covering the acute and convalescent phases of COVID-19 were provided by collaborators in the United States, Italy and Spain. The prospective study material was composed of cDNA or gDNA derived from T cells, B-cell-depleted T cells, or PBMCs. Subjects who had been exposed to COVID-19, were actively infected with it, or had recovered from it provided the deeply sampled blood TCRbeta repertoires that made up the dataset. The repertoires were released in a freely available public database meant as a resource for research on the immune response to SARS-CoV-2. Samples were obtained from the ongoing ImmuneRACE study (first 160 participants) and from over 1,000 subjects provided by 6 global collaborators. The sample metadata nearly always contained a de-identified subject ID, COVID-19 status, age in years and sex. HLA class I and class II types, where available, came from metadata supplied by the sample provider rather than from assay-based typing.

The paper's findings and limits, for the study overall: The amount of clinical and demographic metadata varied by source and participant and was provided uncurated.

In the prospective study, participants were about 18 to 90 years old, resided in 24 geographic areas of the United States, and were enrolled through a virtual design. In the prospective study, cohorts were assigned on the basis of participant-reported clinical history obtained from a screening survey and a study questionnaire. Mobile phlebotomists in the prospective study collected whole blood, serum and a nasopharyngeal or oropharyngeal swab from every participant. Prospective study participants could optionally give additional blood draws and questionnaires over an approximately 2-month period. Blood samples from the prospective study were shipped frozen or at room temperature prior to DNA extraction. The germline V gene yields MNHEY for CDR1 and SVGEGT for CDR2. The cysteine opens and the phenylalanine closes a CDR3 of 19 amino acids. Only the CDR3 portion is preserved as DNA: 57 bases, with reading frame beginning at the first base. V sheds 5 bases and J sheds 2 bases, leaving 28 bases between their ends.

The sequence was collected from a woman aged 55-75 years with acute COVID-19. The rearranged chain carries TRBV6-2 or TRBV6-3 and TRBJ2-7; the D segment could be TRBD1, given 6 matching bases. Sample: PBMCs or T cells enriched from blood (not recorded which). This receptor has the CDR3 CASSGRATGRFVFAYEQYF. The DNA sequence is given as TGTGCCAGCAGTGGCCGGGCGACAGGCCGTTTTGTTTTCGCCTACGAGCAGTACTTC.